A single sample is the source of the 9 T cell receptor beta chains below, sequenced in a study of patients with pleural tuberculosis. TCRdb recomputed calls from the reads with MiXCR, one row per CDR3 protein. The sample shows around 54,000 distinct CDR3 sequences, less than 9.5% of them seen only once. The receptors were sampled from a human donor with pleural tuberculosis.

This clonotype occurred many times. The CDR3: CASSGLADYNEQFF. As DNA, the CDR3 is TGTGCCAGCAGTGGTCTAGCGGATTACAATGAGCAGTTCTTC. The chain uses TRBV2 and TRBJ2-1; 7 bases are a match to TRBD2. Germline lookup yields CDR1 SNHLY and CDR2 FYNNEI. J was trimmed by 4 bases and V by 4 bases; bases with no gene match: 4. This CDR3 has 14 residues. The whole variable domain, remainder taken from reference TRBV2 and TRBJ2-1, is EPEVTQTPSHQVTQMGQEVILRCVPISNHLYFYWYRQILGQKVEFLVSFYNNEISEKSEIFDDQFSVERPDGSNFTLKIRSTKLEDSAMYFCASSGLADYNEQFFGPGTRLTVL.

Many counts were recorded for this clonotype. V and J are TRBV7-1 and TRBJ2-5; TRBD1 aligns across 9 bases. TRBV7-1 qualifies as an ORF whose function is uncertain. With V trimmed by 2 bases and J by 3 bases, 4 bases remained unmatched. The CDR3 is made up of 15 amino acids. CDR3: CASSSRTGAEETQYF. The CDR3 nucleotides read TGTGCCAGCAGCTCACGGACAGGGGCAGAAGAGACCCAGTACTTC.

This clonotype was picked up many times. V usage is TRBV12-3 or TRBV12-4 and J usage is TRBJ2-1; D remains unclear. V gave up 5 bases and J gave up 5 bases, with 13 bases separating them. The CDR3 is 14 residues long. CDR3 residues: CASSAGPHNNEQFF. The CDR3 DNA is TGTGCCAGCAGTGCCGGGCCCCACAACAATGAGCAGTTCTTC.

This clonotype was detected many times. The chain's CDR3 is CASSPPPTGNTIYF. CDR3 DNA sequence: TGTGCCAGCTCACCACCTCCTACTGGAAACACCATATATTTT. The V call is TRBV18, the J call TRBJ1-3; D not resolved. CDR1 is KGHSH, CDR2 LQKENI, per germline. Trimming took off 0 bases at V and 2 bases at J, with 5 bases between the two ends. The CDR3 totals 14 residues. The entire variable domain, with the rest obtained from reference TRBV18 and TRBJ1-3, is as follows: NAGVMQNPRHLVRRRGQEARLRCSPMKGHSHVYWYRQLPEEGLKFMVYLQKENIIDESGMPKERFSAEFPKEGPSILRIQQVVRGDSAAYFCASSPPPTGNTIYFGEGSWLTVV.

In this sample, this clonotype turned up a few times. This chain joins TRBV5-6 and TRBJ2-1; D gene ambiguous. CDR3 length equals 14 residues. V was clipped by 1 base and J by 4 bases, with 9 bases between them. Germline V CDR1 and CDR2: SGHDT, YYEEEE. The CDR3 nucleotides read TGTGCCAGCAGCTTGTACGGCATGTACAATGAGCAGTTCTTC. Its translation is CASSLYGMYNEQFF.

This clonotype was detected only a few times. The chain couples TRBV11-1 to TRBJ2-7; D perhaps matches TRBD2 (5 bases). The CDR3 contains 13 residues. Trimming removed 5 bases from V and 3 bases from J, with 11 bases in between. Germline-derived CDR1 and CDR2 are SGHAT and FQDESV (reference sequence). The CDR3: CASSPREGYEQYF. As DNA, the CDR3 is TGTGCCAGCAGCCCCCGTGAGGGCTACGAGCAGTACTTC.

This clonotype was picked up many times. The junction departs from the called germline gene at one end, perhaps through a read error. This chain connects TRBV11-1 to TRBJ2-7; 10 positions match TRBD2. CDR3 size: 15 residues. Germline loops: CDR1 SGHAT, CDR2 FQDESV (reference sequence). CDR3 coding DNA: TGTGCCAGCAGCCTAGCGGGAGTCCCCAGATTAGAGCAGTACTTC. Amino acids: CASSLAGVPRLEQYF.

The table lists this clonotype with a few counts. The chain employs TRBV11-2 and TRBJ2-1; D may be TRBD1 (6 bases). Trimming pared 4 bases from V and 3 bases from J, leaving 10 bases between. The CDR3 contains 14 residues. Germline CDR1 and CDR2: SGHAT and FQNNGV. The CDR3 DNA follows: TGTGCCAGCAGCTCATTGGACAGCTACAATGAGCAGTTCTTC. It codes for CASSSLDSYNEQFF.

The CDR3 DNA follows: TGTGCCAGCAGTCCGTCTAGCGGGAGCTCCTACGAGCAGTACTTC. It codes for CASSPSSGSSYEQYF. The V gene is TRBV12-3 or TRBV12-4, the J gene TRBJ2-7; 10 bases are a match to TRBD2. V shed 5 bases and J 0 bases; nucleotides not matched to a gene: 4. The CDR3 runs to 15 residues.